This T cell receptor (beta chain) was sequenced for a study of T cells in Graves' hyperthyroidism and ophthalmopathy. Study outcomes and limitations: The model anticipated ophthalmopathy a median around six months pre-onset. Blood also held most thyroid clonotypes expanded beyond 0.001.

Patients were aged 18 to 65, had disease duration under 2 months, and had newly diagnosed hyperthyroidism. The source material, RNA transcripts, was used to amplify TCR beta CDR3 regions. Researchers ran a first-round RT-PCR on the TCR CDR3 using the HTBI primer set. Via MiXCR, TCRdb re-called the multiplex PCR reads, giving one row per CDR3 protein. This table has 45,000 or so distinct CDR3 sequences, more than 40% appearing once. With regard to this clonotype: What it recognizes is unknown.

This CDR3 has 16 amino acids. Germline CDR1 WSHSY, CDR2 SAAADI. The trim removed 6 bases at V and 0 bases at J, leaving 5 bases unmatched. Material for sequencing was peripheral blood or thyroid tissue (not recorded which). The genes are TRBV10-2 and TRBJ1-6, with 7 bases identical to TRBD1. This receptor was identified in a woman aged 50 to 65 with Graves' hyperthyroidism. The CDR3 DNA is TGCGCCAGCAGGACGACAGGGAGCTCCTATAATTCACCCCTCCACTTT. Its protein product is CASRTTGSSYNSPLHF.